These T cell receptor beta chains were read from a single sample in a study of Ad26.COV2.S vaccination and SARS-CoV-2 variants. The protocol was immunoSEQ multiplex PCR, while the TCRdb copy is restricted to in-frame clones and leaves out a portion. The profile shows about 350,000 clones, around 89% of them singletons. The material was peripheral blood, obtained in a trial of Ad26.COV2.S vaccine versus placebo. The receptors shown here come from a person aged 18-65 years who received the Ad26.COV2.S COVID-19 vaccine or a placebo. CDR3s include the opening cysteine and the closing phenylalanine or tryptophan. The D gene is left open where the match is weak. Clone sizes are given selectively: once, few, many, or a class where the clone is expanded.

d_gene	len	v_gene	j_gene	abundance	CDR3nt	CDR3aa
-	14	TRBV7-9	TRBJ2-3	-	TGTGCCAGCAGCTTACCGGGGTACACAGATACGCAGTATTTT	CASSLPGYTDTQYF
TRBD2	14	TRBV3-1/TRBV3-2	TRBJ2-7	few	TGTGCCAGCAGCCCCCCCGGGACTAGCGTTGAGCAGTACTTC	CASSPPGTSVEQYF
-	16	TRBV18	TRBJ2-5	-	TGTGCCAGCTCACCACCATTCATGGGGAGGACAGAGACCCAGTACTTC	CASSPPFMGRTETQYF
-	13	TRBV29-1	TRBJ2-5	-	TGCAGCGCGAGAGGGACACTTCAAGAGACCCAGTACTTC	CSARGTLQETQYF
TRBD2	14	TRBV5-8	TRBJ2-3	-	TGTGCCAGCAGCTCGGGACTAGTGAGAGATACGCAGTATTTT	CASSSGLVRDTQYF
TRBD2	15	TRBV28	TRBJ2-3	-	TGTGCCAGCAGTTCAGGACTAGCGGGTTCAGATACGCAGTATTTT	CASSSGLAGSDTQYF
-	16	TRBV7-9	TRBJ2-1	-	TGTGCCAGCAGCTTAGAATGGGGGCGGGCGTCCAATGAGCAGTTCTTC	CASSLEWGRASNEQFF
-	13	TRBV5-1	TRBJ2-3	-	TGCGCCAGCAGTCAATCCTGGACAGATACGCAGTATTTT	CASSQSWTDTQYF
-	14	TRBV3-1/TRBV3-2	TRBJ1-5	-	TGTGCCAGCAGCCCAACAGGGTCAAATCAGCCCCAGCATTTT	CASSPTGSNQPQHF
TRBD2	17	TRBV9	TRBJ2-7	-	TGTGCCAGCAGCGTAGCCCCGATCGGGGGGAGCTCCTACGAGCAGTACTTC	CASSVAPIGGSSYEQYF
-	17	TRBV15	TRBJ1-1	-	TGTGCCACCAGCAGAGGTCCTAGTCCACAGGGGAACACTGAAGCTTTCTTT	CATSRGPSPQGNTEAFF
-	13	TRBV5-1	TRBJ2-7	few	TGCGCCAGCAGCTTTATTGTAGAGGGTGAGCAGTACTTC	CASSFIVEGEQYF
-	15	TRBV27	TRBJ2-3	-	TGTGCCAGCGGACATCTGGCGGGGGCGAGGGATACGCAGTATTTT	CASGHLAGARDTQYF
-	16	TRBV5-4	TRBJ2-5	-	TGTGCCAGCAGTCCGGACAGAAGAGTTTGGCAAGAGACCCAGTACTTC	CASSPDRRVWQETQYF
-	14	TRBV9	TRBJ2-5	-	TGTGCCAGCAGCCCGCGCAATTACCAAGAGACCCAGTACTTC	CASSPRNYQETQYF
TRBD1	14	TRBV6-5	TRBJ1-2	-	TGTGCCAGCAGCCGGGACAGAGATTGGAATGGCTACACCTTC	CASSRDRDWNGYTF
TRBD1	16	TRBV30	TRBJ1-5	-	TGTGCCTGGAGTGTACCCCGGACAGGGCAAAATCAGCCCCAGCATTTT	CAWSVPRTGQNQPQHF
TRBD1	11	TRBV29-1	TRBJ2-7	-	TGCAGCGTTGAAAGGGACAGACATCAGTACTTC	CSVERDRHQYF
TRBD2	17	TRBV2	TRBJ2-1	-	TGTGCCAGCAGTGATACTAGCGGGGGGGAGGCCTACAATGAGCAGTTCTTC	CASSDTSGGEAYNEQFF
TRBD1	15	TRBV6-2/TRBV6-3	TRBJ2-7	-	TGTGCCAGCAGTCTTTCCGGGACAGATTCCTACGAGCAGTACTTC	CASSLSGTDSYEQYF
-	15	TRBV5-1	TRBJ2-7	-	TGCGCCAGCAGCACGGGACACTTTACCACCTACGAGCAGTACTTC	CASSTGHFTTYEQYF
-	12	TRBV5-3	TRBJ1-1	-	TGTGCCAGAAGCCCCGCGAACACTGAAGCTTTCTTT	CARSPANTEAFF
-	15	TRBV5-5	TRBJ2-2	-	TGTGCCAGCAGCTGGGGAGGCACAAACACCGGGGAGCTGTTTTTT	CASSWGGTNTGELFF
TRBD2	16	TRBV2	TRBJ2-3	-	TGTGCCAGCAGTGGTAATGAGCTAGCGGGGTCAGATACGCAGTATTTT	CASSGNELAGSDTQYF
-	12	TRBV7-9	TRBJ2-1	once	TGTGCCAGCAGCCACAACTACAATGAGCAGTTCTTC	CASSHNYNEQFF
-	13	TRBV10-3	TRBJ2-2	-	TGTGCCATCTTACAGACTAACACCGGGGAGCTGTTTTTT	CAILQTNTGELFF
TRBD2	16	TRBV5-4	TRBJ2-1	-	TGTGCCAGCAGCCCTGGGACTAGCGGGAGCGGGGCGGGGCAGTTCTTC	CASSPGTSGSGAGQFF
TRBD1	15	TRBV6-6	TRBJ1-5	-	TGTGCCAGCAACTCCCACAGGGGGGGTAATCAGCCCCAGCATTTT	CASNSHRGGNQPQHF
-	13	TRBV15	TRBJ2-7	-	TGTGCCACCAGCAGAGAGTATGACTACGAGCAGTACTTC	CATSREYDYEQYF
TRBD1	18	TRBV27	TRBJ1-5	-	TGTGCCAGCAGTTCTACCCTGGGCAGGGGGCTTGGCAATCAGCCCCAGCATTTT	CASSSTLGRGLGNQPQHF
-	13	TRBV6-5	TRBJ2-7	-	TGTGCCAGCAGTTACGGACAGTTCTACGAGCAGTACTTC	CASSYGQFYEQYF
TRBD1	14	TRBV18	TRBJ2-1	-	TGTGCCAGCTCACCACGACAGGGGGGCAATGAGCAGTTCTTC	CASSPRQGGNEQFF
-	13	TRBV7-9	TRBJ1-5	-	TGTGCCAGCAGTGTTAGGGAAAATCAGCCCCAGCATTTT	CASSVRENQPQHF
-	15	TRBV9	TRBJ1-1	once	TGTGCCAGCAGCTCCGGTATAACGTGGAACACTGAAGCTTTCTTT	CASSSGITWNTEAFF
-	15	TRBV7-9	TRBJ1-5	-	TGTGCCAGCAGCTTAGGGCAGGGAAGCAATCAGCCCCAGCATTTT	CASSLGQGSNQPQHF
TRBD1	18	TRBV7-2	TRBJ2-1	-	TGTGCCAGCAGCTTCCCGCCACCCGGGACAGGGATGAGGGCTGAGCAGTTCTTC	CASSFPPPGTGMRAEQFF
-	13	TRBV6-2/TRBV6-3	TRBJ2-5	-	TGTGCCAGCAGCAGGTTTGGCCAAGAGACCCAGTACTTC	CASSRFGQETQYF
TRBD1	17	TRBV18	TRBJ1-1	-	TGTGCCAGCTCACCTGAGAGCGGAGGACAGGCGAACACTGAAGCTTTCTTT	CASSPESGGQANTEAFF
TRBD1	17	TRBV18	TRBJ1-2	-	TGTGCCAGCTCACCCGTCGATCCGACAGGGTATCACTATGGCTACACCTTC	CASSPVDPTGYHYGYTF
-	14	TRBV7-2	TRBJ2-1	-	TGTGCCAGCCTTATAGGGATTTCCTACAATGAGCAGTTCTTC	CASLIGISYNEQFF
TRBD2	14	TRBV27	TRBJ2-1	-	TGTGCCAGCATCCGACTAGCGGGAGGGGGTGAGCAGTTCTTC	CASIRLAGGGEQFF
-	16	TRBV7-9	TRBJ1-3	-	TGTGCCAGCAGTTTCACACAGGGTTGGGATGGAAACACCATATATTTT	CASSFTQGWDGNTIYF
-	11	TRBV4-2	TRBJ2-1	-	TGTGCCAGCAGCCCTAAGAGGGAGCAGTTCTTC	CASSPKREQFF
-	14	TRBV9	TRBJ1-1	-	TGTGCCAGCAGCGTAGGCGGGTGGGGCACTGAAGCTTTCTTT	CASSVGGWGTEAFF
-	14	TRBV5-1	TRBJ2-7	once	TGCGCCAGCAGCCAGGCGCGGGGCGTCTACGAGCAGTACTTC	CASSQARGVYEQYF
-	14	TRBV9	TRBJ1-3	-	TGTGCCAGCAGCGTAGGGACAGATGGAAACACCATATATTTT	CASSVGTDGNTIYF
TRBD1	14	TRBV7-3	TRBJ1-2	-	TGTGCCAGCAGCTACGGGACAGGGGAAGATGGCTACACCTTC	CASSYGTGEDGYTF
-	17	TRBV7-9	TRBJ1-2	-	TGTGCCAGCAGCTTATTCGTGATTAAACAGGGCAACTATGGCTACACCTTC	CASSLFVIKQGNYGYTF
TRBD2	14	TRBV7-9	TRBJ2-1	-	TGTGCCAGCAGCTTCTGGAGCGGGAGAGGGGGTGCGTTCTTC	CASSFWSGRGGAFF
TRBD2	19	TRBV3-1/TRBV3-2	TRBJ2-2	-	TGTGCCAGCAGCCCCATAGCGGGAGGCCGCCGACCGAACACCGGGGAGCTGTTTTTT	CASSPIAGGRRPNTGELFF
TRBD2	20	TRBV7-3	TRBJ2-1	once	TGTGCCAGCAGCTTACCCGTTTACCCACTAGCGGGAGACGAAGACAATGAGCAGTTCTTC	CASSLPVYPLAGDEDNEQFF
-	14	TRBV5-1	TRBJ2-2	-	TGCGCCAGCAGCTTGGATGGGGACCCCGGGGAGCTGTTTTTT	CASSLDGDPGELFF
-	15	TRBV27	TRBJ1-1	-	TGTGCCAGCAGTTTATCTCCAGGTCAGAGCACTGAAGCTTTCTTT	CASSLSPGQSTEAFF
-	12	TRBV7-9	TRBJ1-2	-	TGTGCCAGCTCCCGGGATAACTATGGCTACACCTTC	CASSRDNYGYTF
TRBD1	16	TRBV5-4	TRBJ1-1	-	TGTGCCAGCAGCCTCCCCCCACAGGGGGCGAACACTGAAGCTTTCTTT	CASSLPPQGANTEAFF
-	15	TRBV28	TRBJ1-1	-	TGTGCCAGCACCCCCCCCGGGAACAGGAACACTGAAGCTTTCTTT	CASTPPGNRNTEAFF
-	15	TRBV6-5	TRBJ2-7	-	TGTGCCAGCAGTTTGACAGGTTCCTTTACCTACGAGCAGTACTTC	CASSLTGSFTYEQYF